Following are 3 T cell receptor beta chains from one sample sequenced in a study of shared clonotypes between healthy human individuals (dated by TCRdb to 2019 to 2021). CD8 naive samples were obtained by positive selection for CCR7 among CD45RO-negative cells, yielding a CD45RA+CCR7+ population from which TemRA cells were excluded. Libraries were prepared through the immunoSEQ multiplex PCR assay. TCRdb took this table from immuneACCESS and kept in-frame rearrangements with V and J called. Such tables lack part of the clones; where checked against another copy, unresolved V genes explain under half of the gap, and the rest is unexplained. The sample table holds about 2 million clones, of which roughly 94% were seen once. Clones ranked in the top ten supply roughly 1% of the sample. The material sequenced was naive CD8+ T cells sorted from blood. The sample's cell subset or site label, decoded: CD45RA+CCR7+. These TCRs come from a man aged 18 to 29 in good health.

This clone was counted a single time. This rearrangement joins TRBV7-8 to TRBJ2-1; D is perhaps TRBD2 (5 bases). Trimming left V 6 bases short and J 3 bases short, with 9 bases between. Germline V gene data show CDR1 as SGHVS and CDR2 as FQNEAQ. The CDR3 totals 13 residues. The CDR3 sequence is CASRLADYNEQFF. CDR3 coding DNA: TGTGCCAGCAGGCTAGCAGACTACAATGAGCAGTTCTTC. Combining the CDR3 with reference TRBV7-8 and TRBJ2-1 gives the whole variable domain GAGVSQSPRYKVAKRGQDVALRCDPISGHVSLFWYQQALGQGPEFLTYFQNEAQLDKSGLPSDRFFAERPEGSVSTLKIQRTQQEDSAVYLCASRLADYNEQFFGPGTRLTVL.

The chain joins TRBV27 to TRBJ1-2; D is perhaps TRBD1 (5 bases). Germline assignment: CDR1 MNHEY and CDR2 SMNVEV (reference sequence). V lost 2 bases, J lost 4 bases, and 11 bases lay in between. The CDR3 loop spans 14 amino acids. CDR3 residues: CASSLGAESYGYTF. The CDR3 DNA sequence: TGTGCCAGCAGTTTAGGGGCAGAATCCTATGGCTACACCTTC.

The gene calls are TRBV4-1 and TRBJ2-3, with D possibly being TRBD1 or TRBD2 (5 bases each). Per germline, CDR1 MGHRA and CDR2 YSYEKL. Trimming took off 0 bases at V and 2 bases at J, with 12 bases between the two ends. This CDR3 region has 16 residues. DNA of the CDR3: TGCGCCAGCAGCCAAGATAGGGACGATCCCACAGATACGCAGTATTTT. The encoded protein is CASSQDRDDPTDTQYF.